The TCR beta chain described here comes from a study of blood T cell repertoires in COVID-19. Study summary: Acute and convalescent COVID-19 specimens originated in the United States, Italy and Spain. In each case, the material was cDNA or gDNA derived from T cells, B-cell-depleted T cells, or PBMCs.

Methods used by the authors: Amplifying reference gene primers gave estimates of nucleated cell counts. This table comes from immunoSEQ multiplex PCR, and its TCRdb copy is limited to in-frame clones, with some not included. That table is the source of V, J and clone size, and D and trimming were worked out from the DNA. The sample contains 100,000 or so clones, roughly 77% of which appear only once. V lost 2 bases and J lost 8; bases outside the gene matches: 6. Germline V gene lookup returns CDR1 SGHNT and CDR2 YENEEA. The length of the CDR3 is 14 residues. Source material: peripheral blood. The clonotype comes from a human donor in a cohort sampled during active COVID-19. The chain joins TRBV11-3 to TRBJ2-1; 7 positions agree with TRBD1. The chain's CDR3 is CASSLTGENDEQFF. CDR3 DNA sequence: TGTGCCAGCAGCTTAACAGGGGAAAACGATGAGCAGTTCTTC. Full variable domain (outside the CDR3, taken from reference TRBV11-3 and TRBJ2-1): EAGVVQSPRYKIIEKKQPVAFWCNPISGHNTLYWYLQNLGQGPELLIRYENEEAVDDSQLPKDRFSAERLKGVDSTLKIQPAELGDSAVYLCASSLTGENDEQFFGPGTRLTVL.